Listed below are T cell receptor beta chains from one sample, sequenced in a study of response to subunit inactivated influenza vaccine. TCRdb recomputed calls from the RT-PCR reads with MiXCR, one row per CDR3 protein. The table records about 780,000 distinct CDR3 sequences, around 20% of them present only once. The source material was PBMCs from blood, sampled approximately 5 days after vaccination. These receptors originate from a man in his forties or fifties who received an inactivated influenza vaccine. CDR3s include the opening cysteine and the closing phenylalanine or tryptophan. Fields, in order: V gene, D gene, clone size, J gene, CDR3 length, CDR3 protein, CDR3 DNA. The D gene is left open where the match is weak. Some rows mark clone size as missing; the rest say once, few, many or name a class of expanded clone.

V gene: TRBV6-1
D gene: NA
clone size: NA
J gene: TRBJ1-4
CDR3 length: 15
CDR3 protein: CASSARASTNEKLFF
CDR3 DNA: TGTGCCAGCAGTGCCAGGGCGTCGACTAATGAAAAACTGTTTTTT

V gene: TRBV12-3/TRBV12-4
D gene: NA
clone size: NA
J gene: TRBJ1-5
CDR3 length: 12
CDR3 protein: CASGPAGQPQHF
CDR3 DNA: TGTGCCAGCGGGCCTGCTGGTCAGCCCCAGCATTTT

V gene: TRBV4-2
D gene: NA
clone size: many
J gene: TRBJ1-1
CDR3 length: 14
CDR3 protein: CASSQGGVGTEAFF
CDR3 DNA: TGTGCCAGCAGCCAAGGAGGGGTGGGAACTGAAGCTTTCTTT

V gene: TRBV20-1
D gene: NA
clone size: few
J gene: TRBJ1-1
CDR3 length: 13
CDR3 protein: CSARYGGQDEAFF
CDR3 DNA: TGCAGTGCTAGGTATGGGGGGCAGGATGAAGCTTTCTTT

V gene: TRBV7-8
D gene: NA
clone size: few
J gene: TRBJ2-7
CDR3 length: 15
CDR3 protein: CASSADRLAGAEQYF
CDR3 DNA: TGTGCCAGCAGCGCCGACAGGTTGGCGGGCGCCGAGCAGTACTTC

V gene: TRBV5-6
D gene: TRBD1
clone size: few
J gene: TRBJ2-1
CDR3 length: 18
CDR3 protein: CASSLLGFSGTGNNEQFF
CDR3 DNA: TGTGCCAGCAGCTTGTTAGGATTTTCTGGGACAGGGAACAATGAGCAGTTCTTC

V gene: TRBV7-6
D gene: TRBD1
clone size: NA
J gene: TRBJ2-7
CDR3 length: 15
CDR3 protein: CASSPPGQGANEQYF
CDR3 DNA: TGTGCCAGCAGCCCTCCGGGACAGGGGGCTAACGAGCAGTACTTC

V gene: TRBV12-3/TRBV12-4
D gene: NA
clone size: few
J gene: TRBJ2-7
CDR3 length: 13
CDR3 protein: CASSFEPVYEQYF
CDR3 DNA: TGTGCCAGCAGTTTTGAGCCCGTCTACGAGCAGTACTTC

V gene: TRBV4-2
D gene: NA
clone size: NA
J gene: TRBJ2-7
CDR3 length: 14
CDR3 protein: CASSQGRSGYEQYF
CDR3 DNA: TGTGCCAGCAGCCAAGGGAGGAGCGGGTACGAGCAGTACTTC

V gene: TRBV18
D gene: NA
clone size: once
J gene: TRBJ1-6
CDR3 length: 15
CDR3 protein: CASSPPGQSNSPLHF
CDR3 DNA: TGTGCCAGCTCACCACCGGGACAAAGCAATTCACCCCTCCACTTT